Listed below are T cell receptor beta chains from one sample, sequenced in a study of blood T cell repertoires in COVID-19. The table came from immunoSEQ multiplex PCR; TCRdb's copy has only in-frame clones and leaves some out. The sample has about 350,000 clones, under 95% seen once; the top ten hold 2.5% to 4%. Sequenced sample: peripheral blood. These TCRs come from a woman younger than 35 who had recovered from COVID-19. The conserved cysteine and the conserved F or W are not part of the CDR3 here.

J gene: TRBJ1-2
V gene: TRBV2
CDR3 protein: ASSEPTGGARGYT

J gene: TRBJ1-4
V gene: TRBV4-1
CDR3 protein: ASSPPFLGRDEKLF

J gene: TRBJ2-2
V gene: TRBV9
CDR3 protein: ASSFTPRLAGTNTGELF

J gene: TRBJ1-2
V gene: TRBV27
CDR3 protein: ASSSSPGARDYGYT

J gene: TRBJ2-3
V gene: TRBV11-3
CDR3 protein: ASMGQALTDTQY

J gene: TRBJ2-2
V gene: TRBV9
CDR3 protein: ASSVSFGRGAGELF

J gene: TRBJ2-2
V gene: TRBV29-1
CDR3 protein: SVYTANTGELF

J gene: TRBJ2-2
V gene: TRBV7-2
CDR3 protein: ASSPSGNTGELF

J gene: TRBJ2-2
V gene: TRBV12-5
CDR3 protein: ASGLGSNLDGGELF

J gene: TRBJ1-1
V gene: TRBV19
CDR3 protein: ASAISGGADTEAF

J gene: TRBJ1-6
V gene: TRBV13
CDR3 protein: ASSSNNQGLHNSPLH

J gene: TRBJ1-2
V gene: TRBV6-5
CDR3 protein: ASHRVENYGYT

J gene: TRBJ1-4
V gene: TRBV27
CDR3 protein: ASNDRGPAVEKLF

J gene: TRBJ1-2
V gene: TRBV11-2
CDR3 protein: ASSLDRGGGYT

J gene: TRBJ1-2
V gene: TRBV9
CDR3 protein: ASSVAEGVGYT

J gene: TRBJ2-5
V gene: TRBV12-3/TRBV12-4
CDR3 protein: ASSRGKETQY

J gene: TRBJ2-1
V gene: TRBV6-1
CDR3 protein: ASSELGGTSGLYNEQF

J gene: TRBJ2-3
V gene: TRBV30
CDR3 protein: AWSARRADTQY

J gene: TRBJ2-1
V gene: TRBV6-6
CDR3 protein: ASSYSRMAGDNEQF

J gene: TRBJ1-1
V gene: TRBV30
CDR3 protein: AWTLRRVAEAF

J gene: TRBJ2-1
V gene: TRBV6-5
CDR3 protein: ASSYRTGGTYNEQF

J gene: TRBJ2-5
V gene: TRBV4-3
CDR3 protein: ASSPGGRGETQY

J gene: TRBJ2-3
V gene: TRBV19
CDR3 protein: ASSRTGAEDTQY

J gene: TRBJ2-5
V gene: TRBV5-1
CDR3 protein: ASSLVPGTQETQY

J gene: TRBJ2-3
V gene: TRBV27
CDR3 protein: ASSSSRTSGMDTQY

J gene: TRBJ2-5
V gene: TRBV19
CDR3 protein: ASSILAGMETQY

J gene: TRBJ1-2
V gene: TRBV10-3
CDR3 protein: AISVPGQGISYT

J gene: TRBJ2-1
V gene: TRBV5-6
CDR3 protein: ASSLRDRVSHEQF

J gene: TRBJ2-1
V gene: TRBV25-1
CDR3 protein: ASQLRDSNNEQF

J gene: TRBJ1-2
V gene: TRBV24-1
CDR3 protein: ATSDSQGYLGGYT

J gene: TRBJ1-2
V gene: TRBV6-6
CDR3 protein: ASIFGADRAHGYT

J gene: TRBJ1-2
V gene: TRBV30
CDR3 protein: AWSVRGGYGYT

J gene: TRBJ2-2
V gene: TRBV18
CDR3 protein: ASSPRTSGSASTGELF

J gene: TRBJ2-1
V gene: TRBV5-1
CDR3 protein: ASSTDYPSSYNEQF

J gene: TRBJ2-3
V gene: TRBV2
CDR3 protein: ASSERLAGDSTDTQY

J gene: TRBJ2-1
V gene: TRBV4-3
CDR3 protein: ASSPGVAGGRSSYNEQF

J gene: TRBJ2-3
V gene: TRBV7-2
CDR3 protein: ASSYLTSGSGTDTQY

J gene: TRBJ1-3
V gene: TRBV9
CDR3 protein: ASSGGLPASGNTIY

J gene: TRBJ1-5
V gene: TRBV10-3
CDR3 protein: AIATASNQPQH

J gene: TRBJ2-1
V gene: TRBV7-9
CDR3 protein: ASSLAVDLSEQF

J gene: TRBJ2-3
V gene: TRBV19
CDR3 protein: ASSIMGREADTQY

J gene: TRBJ1-1
V gene: TRBV27
CDR3 protein: ASSLLSGKSLNTEAF

J gene: TRBJ2-1
V gene: TRBV9
CDR3 protein: ASSPELAGGNEQF

J gene: TRBJ2-2
V gene: TRBV5-5
CDR3 protein: ASSFGGRGNTGELF

J gene: TRBJ1-1
V gene: TRBV9
CDR3 protein: ASSVGTGANTEAF

J gene: TRBJ2-5
V gene: TRBV21-1
CDR3 protein: ASRRFCIGTAGETQY

J gene: TRBJ1-5
V gene: TRBV19
CDR3 protein: ASSSRDRRWAQH

J gene: TRBJ1-1
V gene: TRBV10-1
CDR3 protein: ASRQDRAEECDTEAF

J gene: TRBJ2-5
V gene: TRBV11-2
CDR3 protein: ASSQGTSWETQY

J gene: TRBJ1-5
V gene: TRBV5-5
CDR3 protein: ASSLWGQFNQPQH

J gene: TRBJ2-1
V gene: TRBV7-2
CDR3 protein: ASSLSGTTLANEQF

J gene: TRBJ2-1
V gene: TRBV5-1
CDR3 protein: ASSFGRRTYNEQF

J gene: TRBJ2-5
V gene: TRBV27
CDR3 protein: ASSTRTSGRGGRETQY